This T cell receptor (beta chain) was retrieved from a study of blood T cell repertoires in COVID-19 (TCRdb year 2020). With regard to the full study: Samples from collaborators originated in the United States, Italy and Spain and spanned both the acute and convalescent phases of COVID-19. The material from the prospective study consisted of cDNA or gDNA derived from T cells, B-cell-depleted T cells, or PBMCs. Deeply sampled blood TCRbeta repertoires from subjects exposed to, actively infected with, or recovered from COVID-19 were included in the dataset. A freely available public database, intended as a resource for researchers studying the immune response to SARS-CoV-2, is where the repertoires were released. Samples came from the ongoing ImmuneRACE study (first 160 participants) plus 1,254 subjects from 6 global collaborators. A de-identified subject ID, COVID-19 status, age in years and sex were almost always included in the sample metadata. Where available, HLA class I and class II types were obtained from metadata supplied by the sample provider rather than from assay-based typing. Study-wide findings and limitations: Clinical and demographic metadata were provided uncurated, with the amount varying by source and participant.

Whole blood was collected in K2EDTA tubes by collaborating institutions according to the institutions' own protocols. For TCRbeta analysis, collaborators shipped samples in one of three forms: frozen whole blood, isolated PBMCs, or DNA extracted from either of those sample types. The immunoSEQ Assay, a bias-controlled multiplex PCR, was used to amplify TCRbeta CDR3 regions from genomic DNA. The original methods were these. The number of nucleated cells in each sample was estimated by amplification of reference gene primers within the assay. To quantify the absolute abundance of each unique TCRbeta CDR3 rearrangement, sequence reads were collapsed and filtered. For each sample, productive Simpson clonality was calculated as the square root of Simpson's diversity index over productive rearrangements. In TCRdb, the immuneACCESS table is reduced to in-frame sequences with V and J assigned. These tables do not hold every clone; where another copy was compared, an unresolved V gene accounts for under half, and the others remain unexplained. V and J calls plus clone size are reproduced from that table; the DNA served to infer D and trimming. In this sample the table shows about 120,000 clones, about four fifths of which occur a single time. Around 11% of the sample is in the top ten clones.

The CDR3, from cysteine to phenylalanine, totals 11 residues. CDR3 DNA only is kept here, 33 bases in frame from base 1. The germline V gene provides CDR1 KGHSH and CDR2 LQKENI. V is reduced by 6 bases and J by 5 bases, leaving a spacing of 8 bases between them. This clone came up a few times. Its target antigen remains unknown. The sample holds no much larger clone one base away, and base qualities are not on file. This same CDR3 is encoded by further DNA sequences in the sample. This receptor chain uses TRBV18 and TRBJ2-7; TRBD2 is perhaps the D gene, given 6 matching bases. The specimen was peripheral blood. The TCR originated in a man aged 55 to 70 with acute or convalescent COVID-19. The sequenced DNA: TGTGCCAGCTCGCGGGGCGACGAGCAGTACTTC. The translation is CASSRGDEQYF.